This T cell receptor beta chain was sequenced in a study of shared clonotypes between healthy human individuals. Study-level information: Three plates were used per donor for CD4 naive, three for CD4 memory, two for CD8 naive and one for CD8 memory.

Clones were sequenced by immunoSEQ multiplex PCR, and TCRdb holds only the in-frame ones, with some missing. Among roughly 2,500,000 clones listed, roughly 93% were seen once. Whole-study findings and limits: Of the naive CD4 clonotypes, roughly 5% were shared across a handful of donors.

This clone has only a few counts. Its matching antigen is unknown. Investigators divided CD4+ cells into CD45RA+ naive and CD45RA-negative memory subsets. Germline V gene lookup returns CDR1 SGDLS and CDR2 YYNGEE. V was clipped by 5 bases and J by 5 bases, with 8 bases between them. This CDR3 has 12 residues. The sequenced sample consisted of naive CD4+ T cells from PBMCs. Subset meaning: CD45RA+ positively selected. The J gene is TRBJ1-5, the V gene TRBV9; D gene uncertain. The TCR originated in a man aged 18 to 29 in good health. Some clones in this sample may be carry-over from other donors' samples. For the CDR3, the DNA is TGTGCCAGCAGTAGAACAGATCAGCCCCAGCATTTT. Its translation is CASSRTDQPQHF.